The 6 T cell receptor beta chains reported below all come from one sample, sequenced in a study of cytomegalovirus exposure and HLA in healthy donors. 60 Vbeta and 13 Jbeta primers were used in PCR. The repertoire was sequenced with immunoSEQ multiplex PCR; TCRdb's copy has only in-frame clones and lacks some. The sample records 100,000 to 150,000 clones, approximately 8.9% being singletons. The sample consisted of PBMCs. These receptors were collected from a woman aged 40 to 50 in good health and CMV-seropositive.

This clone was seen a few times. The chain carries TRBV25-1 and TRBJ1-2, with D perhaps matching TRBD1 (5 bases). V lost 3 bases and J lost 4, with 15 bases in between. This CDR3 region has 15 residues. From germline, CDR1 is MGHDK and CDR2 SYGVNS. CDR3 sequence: CASSEGLVQGYGYTF. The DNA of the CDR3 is TGTGCCAGCAGTGAGGGACTGGTCCAGGGCTATGGCTACACCTTC.

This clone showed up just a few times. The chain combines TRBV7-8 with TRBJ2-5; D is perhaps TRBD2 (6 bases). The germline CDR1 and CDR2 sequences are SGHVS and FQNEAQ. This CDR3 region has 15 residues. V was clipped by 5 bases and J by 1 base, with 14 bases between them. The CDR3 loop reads CASSTAPGLQETQYF. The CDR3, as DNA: TGTGCCAGCAGCACCGCCCCGGGACTCCAAGAGACCCAGTACTTC.

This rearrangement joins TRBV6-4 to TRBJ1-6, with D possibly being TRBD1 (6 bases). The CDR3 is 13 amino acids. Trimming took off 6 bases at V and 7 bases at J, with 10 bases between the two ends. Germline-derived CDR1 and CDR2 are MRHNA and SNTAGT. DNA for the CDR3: TGTGCCAGCAGCAGGGGATGGAATTCACCCCTCCACTTT. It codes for CASSRGWNSPLHF.

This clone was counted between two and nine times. The CDR3: CASSLKGADTQYF. The CDR3 region has the DNA TGTGCCAGCAGCTTGAAGGGGGCAGATACGCAGTATTTT. The chain employs TRBV5-6 and TRBJ2-3; weak D call: TRBD1 (6 bases). CDR1 SGHDT and CDR2 YYEEEE come from the germline V gene. The CDR3 loop spans 13 amino acids. Trimming took 1 base from V and 4 from J, leaving 7 bases between them.

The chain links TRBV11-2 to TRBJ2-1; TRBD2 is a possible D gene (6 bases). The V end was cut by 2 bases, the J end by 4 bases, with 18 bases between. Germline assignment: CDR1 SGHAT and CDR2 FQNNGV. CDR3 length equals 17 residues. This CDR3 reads CASSLKTLGLNYNEQFF. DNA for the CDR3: TGTGCCAGCAGCTTAAAGACGCTAGGACTAAATTACAATGAGCAGTTCTTC.

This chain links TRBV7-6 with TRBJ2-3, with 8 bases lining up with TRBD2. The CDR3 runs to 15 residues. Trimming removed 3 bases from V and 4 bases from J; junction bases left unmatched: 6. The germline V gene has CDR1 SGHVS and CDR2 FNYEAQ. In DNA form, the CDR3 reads TGTGCCAGCAGCTTGGGACCCGGGGGGGCAGATACGCAGTATTTT. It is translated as CASSLGPGGADTQYF.